These 29 T cell receptor beta chains were all obtained from the same sample, sequenced in a study of blood T cells in healthy people across ages. Primers used in a second PCR of about 6 to 12 cycles were a sample-barcoded 5' primer and a J-beta primer mix. TCRdb reprocessed the 5' RACE reads via MiXCR and lists one record per CDR3 protein. This table holds 800,000 to 1,000,000 distinct CDR3 sequences, around 49% found once. Material for sequencing was blood. These receptors originate from a man aged 25 to 40 in good health.

The genes are TRBV7-9 and TRBJ2-3; D unresolved. V was cut by 6 bases and J by 6 bases, with 13 bases left in between. The CDR3 consists of 13 residues. Germline CDR1 is SEHNR and CDR2 is FQNEAQ (reference sequence). CDR3 sequence (DNA): TGTGCCAGCAGTCTTACCCCCGAGGATACGCAGTATTTT. Amino acid sequence: CASSLTPEDTQYF. Looking up the rest from reference TRBV7-9 and TRBJ2-3 gives the full variable domain: DTGVSQNPRHKITKRGQNVTFRCDPISEHNRLYWYRQTLGQGPEFLTYFQNEAQLEKSRLLSDRFSAERPKGSFSTLEIQRTEQGDSAMYLCASSLTPEDTQYFGPGTRLTVL.

This clonotype was detected ten times or more. The CDR3 loop reads CSAVRQGRSYGYTF. CDR3 sequence (DNA): TGCAGTGCTGTACGACAGGGGCGCTCCTATGGCTACACCTTC. The chain has TRBV20-1 and TRBJ1-2; 8 positions agree with TRBD1. The CDR3 runs 14 residues. J was trimmed by 4 bases and V by 5 bases; bases with no gene match: 9. Germline-derived CDR1 and CDR2 are DFQATT and SNEGSKA (reference sequence).

This clonotype has a count of ten or more. The chain uses TRBV6-6 and TRBJ1-1; D gene ambiguous. Trimming took off 9 bases at V and 4 bases at J, with 21 bases between the two ends. There are 15 residues in the CDR3. Germline assignment: CDR1 MNHNY and CDR2 SVGAGI (reference sequence). In DNA, the CDR3 is TGTGCCAGTGAATCCTCCTATTACGGAAGCACTGAAGCTTTCTTT. Translating gives CASESSYYGSTEAFF.

The chain joins TRBV7-6 to TRBJ2-5; D is undetermined. The CDR3 extends over 14 amino acids. V lost 1 base and J 11 bases, leaving 17 bases between the germline ends. Per germline, CDR1 SGHVS and CDR2 FNYEAQ. The CDR3 nucleotides are TGTGCCAGCAGCTTAGTCTTCGCAAAATCTGAGCAGTACTTC. It encodes CASSLVFAKSEQYF.

This chain uses TRBV4-1 with TRBJ2-7; perhaps TRBD1 as D (6 bases). V was trimmed by 4 bases and J by 7 bases, leaving 11 bases between them. The CDR3 loop spans 12 amino acids. Germline CDR1 and CDR2: MGHRA and YSYEKL. In nucleotides, the CDR3 is TGCGCCAGCAGCCTACGACAGGAGGAGCAGTACTTC. It encodes CASSLRQEEQYF.

This sequence joins TRBV6-6 and TRBJ2-2; either TRBD1 or TRBD2 may fit D (5 bases each). V lost 0 bases, J lost 5 bases, and 10 bases lay in between. This CDR3 has 15 residues. Germline CDR1 and CDR2: MNHNY and SVGAGI (reference sequence). CDR3 sequence: CASSYSDEGTGELFF. As DNA, the CDR3 is TGTGCCAGCAGTTACTCGGATGAGGGGACCGGGGAGCTGTTTTTT.

V is TRBV27 and J is TRBJ1-2; 7 bases line up with TRBD1. The CDR3 covers 13 residues. Germline lookup yields CDR1 MNHEY and CDR2 SMNVEV (reference sequence). Trimming at V came to 8 bases and at J to 4 bases, leaving 7 bases not matched to a gene. Here the CDR3 DNA reads TGTGCCAGCGCGTGGGACAGATTCTATGGCTACACCTTC. This gives the protein CASAWDRFYGYTF.

This clonotype showed up just a few times. V is TRBV6-2 or TRBV6-3 and J is TRBJ2-7, with a weak D call TRBD1 (6 bases). The CDR3 is made up of 12 amino acids. V was clipped by 6 bases and J by 7 bases, with 13 bases between them. Germline loops: CDR1 MNHEY, CDR2 SVGEGT. The CDR3 coding sequence is TGTGCCAGCAGCCTGGACAGCGTGGAGCAGTACTTC. Amino acids: CASSLDSVEQYF.

This clonotype was detected only a few times. The chain couples TRBV6-2 or TRBV6-3 to TRBJ1-5; D unresolved. The CDR3 totals 12 residues. The V gene's germline CDR1 is MNHEY and CDR2 SVGEGT. Between the trimmed V and J ends, which lost 5 bases and 4 bases, there was a span of 6 bases. The CDR3 is CASSAQNQPQHF. The CDR3 DNA reads TGTGCCAGCAGTGCCCAGAATCAGCCCCAGCATTTT.

This clonotype was picked up a small number of times. The chain is built from TRBV30 and TRBJ2-7, with 7 bases lining up with TRBD2. V lost 0 bases, J lost 7 bases, and 9 bases stayed unmatched. The CDR3 spans 14 residues. Germline V gene sequence: CDR1 GTSNPN, CDR2 SVGIG (reference sequence). DNA of the CDR3: TGTGCCTGGAGTGTACTTACGGCCGGGGGGGAGCAGTACTTC. As protein: CAWSVLTAGGEQYF.

The J gene is TRBJ2-1, the V gene TRBV5-1, with 10 bases matching TRBD2. Germline V gene lookup returns CDR1 SGHRS and CDR2 YFSETQ. This CDR3 is built from 16 residues. The V segment lost 5 bases and the J segment 7 bases; nucleotides outside the gene matches: 12. This CDR3 is CASSPSGSGGANEQFF. DNA for the CDR3: TGCGCCAGCAGTCCCTCGGGAAGCGGGGGGGCGAATGAGCAGTTCTTC.

This clonotype was counted between two and nine times. The chain employs TRBV28 and TRBJ1-4, with TRBD1 matching over 8 bases. Germline CDR1 and CDR2: MDHEN and SYDVKM. Trimming took 6 bases from V and 6 from J; bases not matched to a gene: 6. The CDR3 loop spans 14 amino acids. The CDR3 bases are TGTGCCAGCAGATCTGACAGGGGTGATGAAAAACTGTTTTTT. Protein product: CASRSDRGDEKLFF. Filled out from reference TRBV28 and TRBJ1-4, the complete variable domain reads DVKVTQSSRYLVKRTGEKVFLECVQDMDHENMFWYRQDPGLGLRLIYFSYDVKMKEKGDIPEGYSVSREKKERFSLILESASTNQTSMYLCASRSDRGDEKLFFGSGTQLSVL.

Here the CDR3 DNA reads TGTGCCATCACAGGGTCAGGCTATGGCTACACCTTC. It codes for CAITGSGYGYTF. V is TRBV10-3 and J is TRBJ1-2; D is perhaps TRBD1 (5 bases). CDR3 length equals 12 residues. The germline V and J ends were trimmed by 7 bases and 4 bases, with 10 bases remaining between them. From germline, CDR1 is ENHRY and CDR2 SYGVKD.

DNA for the CDR3: TGCGCCAGCAGCCAAGGGACTAGCGGGGGGGCCGATGAGCAGTTCTTC. Its translation: CASSQGTSGGADEQFF. V and J are TRBV4-1 and TRBJ2-1, with 15 bases that match TRBD2. Unmatched junction bases numbered 3, after V lost 1 base and J lost 8 bases. This CDR3 has 16 residues. The germline V gene has CDR1 MGHRA and CDR2 YSYEKL.

The chain uses TRBV4-1 and TRBJ2-7; 11 nucleotides align to TRBD1. Germline V CDR1 and CDR2: MGHRA, YSYEKL. Trimming took 2 bases from V and 2 from J; bases not matched to a gene: 2. CDR3 size: 15 residues. The chain's CDR3 is CASSQLGQGAYEQYF. The DNA of the CDR3 is TGCGCCAGCAGCCAACTGGGACAGGGGGCCTACGAGCAGTACTTC.

The rearrangement uses TRBV25-1 and TRBJ1-1; D unclear. The CDR3 loop spans 14 amino acids. Germline V CDR1 and CDR2: MGHDK, SYGVNS. Trimming removed 1 base from V and 3 bases from J, with 9 bases in between. The CDR3 loop reads CASSESPWDTEAFF. The CDR3 bases are TGTGCCAGCAGTGAATCCCCATGGGACACTGAAGCTTTCTTT.

This clonotype has just a few counts. The V gene is TRBV20-1, the J gene TRBJ2-7; tentative D call: TRBD1 (5 bases). The CDR3 has 13 amino acids. V was cut by 3 bases and J by 1 base, with 10 bases left in between. Germline V gives CDR1 DFQATT, CDR2 SNEGSKA (reference sequence). The DNA for the CDR3 is TGCAGTGCTAGGAGACAGCTTTCCTACGAGCAGTACTTC. Translating gives CSARRQLSYEQYF.

The chain uses TRBV4-1 and TRBJ2-1; 8 bases are shared with TRBD2. Germline assignment: CDR1 MGHRA and CDR2 YSYEKL. The CDR3 spans 20 residues. With V trimmed by 0 bases and J by 6 bases, 19 bases remained unmatched. The CDR3 spells CASSQDFPTAGDLLGNEQFF. The CDR3 coding sequence is TGCGCCAGCAGCCAAGATTTTCCGACAGCGGGGGACCTCTTAGGCAATGAGCAGTTCTTC.

The rearrangement links TRBV9 to TRBJ2-3; D could derive from TRBD1 or TRBD2 (6 bases each). The CDR3 length is 19 residues. Trimming took 0 bases from V and 1 from J, leaving 21 bases between them. Per germline, CDR1 SGDLS and CDR2 YYNGEE. The CDR3 reads CASSVGGGRRGLRTDTQYF. Written as DNA, the CDR3 is TGTGCCAGCAGCGTAGGAGGGGGGCGGCGGGGCCTCCGCACAGATACGCAGTATTTT.

The V gene is TRBV12-3 or TRBV12-4, the J gene TRBJ2-1; the D is unclear. The CDR3 is 13 residues long. Trimming left V 7 bases short and J 4 bases short, with 11 bases between. In DNA, the CDR3 is TGTGCCAGCAATCTGAATCGGTACAATGAGCAGTTCTTC. Translated, it gives CASNLNRYNEQFF.

The chain combines TRBV6-5 with TRBJ2-3, with a possible D match to TRBD2 (6 bases). With 3 bases removed from V and 5 bases from J, the gap between germline ends came to 12 bases. The length of the CDR3 is 14 residues. Germline V lookup: CDR1 MNHEY, CDR2 SVGAGI. The CDR3 sequence is CASSYVPGGDTQYF. The CDR3 nucleotides are TGTGCCAGCAGTTATGTCCCCGGGGGAGATACGCAGTATTTT.

This clonotype was recorded a few times. The chain uses TRBV10-3 and TRBJ1-2, with 11 bases matching TRBD1. CDR1 is ENHRY and CDR2 is SYGVKD in the germline V gene. V shed 0 bases and J 2 bases; nucleotides not matched to a gene: 2. The CDR3 runs to 16 residues. CDR3 loop: CAISESGQGENYGYTF. In DNA, the CDR3 is TGTGCCATCAGTGAGTCGGGACAGGGGGAAAACTATGGCTACACCTTC.

This clonotype occurred a few times. The rearrangement joins TRBV28 to TRBJ2-6, with TRBD1 identical over 7 bases. Germline CDR1 and CDR2: MDHEN and SYDVKM. The CDR3 is 15 residues long. V trimming: 5 bases; J trimming: 5 bases; junction bases outside the gene matches: 6. CDR3 DNA: TGTGCCAGCAGTAGAAGGACAGGACGGGCCAACGTCCTGACTTTC. This encodes CASSRRTGRANVLTF.

The chain employs TRBV28 and TRBJ2-7; 7 bases are shared with TRBD1. CDR1 and CDR2 from the germline V gene are MDHEN and SYDVKM. The CDR3 totals 14 residues. Trimming took 6 bases from V and 3 from J; bases not matched to a gene: 8. The chain's CDR3 is CASSLQGKGYEQYF. The CDR3, as DNA: TGTGCCAGCAGCTTACAGGGGAAAGGCTACGAGCAGTACTTC.

This clonotype was detected a few times. This chain connects TRBV20-1 to TRBJ2-1; D is possibly TRBD2 (6 bases). The germline gives CDR1 DFQATT, CDR2 SNEGSKA (reference sequence). The CDR3 is made up of 13 amino acids. Deletions cut 2 bases from V and 10 bases from J, with 15 bases between. The CDR3 nucleotides are TGCAGTGCTAGAAACACTAGCCCCCGGGAGCAGTTCTTC. Protein sequence: CSARNTSPREQFF.

This clonotype came up a few times. The chain has TRBV15 and TRBJ2-5; possibly TRBD1 for D (6 bases). V lost 5 bases and J lost 0, with 10 bases in between. CDR3 size: 14 residues. Germline V gene data show CDR1 as LNHNV and CDR2 as YYDKDF (reference sequence). In DNA form, the CDR3 reads TGTGCCACCAGCCTAGACAGGAACCAAGAGACCCAGTACTTC. Residues: CATSLDRNQETQYF.

The chain links TRBV28 to TRBJ2-5; 9 nucleotides line up with TRBD1. Looked up from germline, CDR1 is MDHEN and CDR2 is SYDVKM. The trim removed 4 bases at V and 11 bases at J, leaving 23 bases unmatched. CDR3 size: 18 residues. The CDR3 here is CASSSRGTGMGTEGEQYF. The CDR3 DNA reads as TGTGCCAGCAGTTCGCGTGGGACAGGGATGGGTACCGAAGGAGAGCAGTACTTC.

This chain connects TRBV7-9 to TRBJ1-1; 8 bases match TRBD1. Unmatched junction bases numbered 8, after V lost 5 bases and J lost 6 bases. There are 14 residues in the CDR3. CDR1 is SEHNR and CDR2 is FQNEAQ in the germline V gene (reference sequence). CDR3 nucleotides: TGTGCCAGCAGCCCACAGGGGGTGTTCGCTGAAGCTTTCTTT. Its protein product is CASSPQGVFAEAFF.

This clonotype occurred a few times. The V and J genes are TRBV5-6 and TRBJ2-3, with 8 bases fitting TRBD1. CDR3 length equals 15 residues. Germline CDR1 and CDR2: SGHDT and YYEEEE. V was clipped by 5 bases and J by 2 bases; unmatched bases: 7. The CDR3 DNA reads TGTGCCAGCAGTGACGGGACAGGATCCACAGATACGCAGTATTTT. Amino acids: CASSDGTGSTDTQYF.